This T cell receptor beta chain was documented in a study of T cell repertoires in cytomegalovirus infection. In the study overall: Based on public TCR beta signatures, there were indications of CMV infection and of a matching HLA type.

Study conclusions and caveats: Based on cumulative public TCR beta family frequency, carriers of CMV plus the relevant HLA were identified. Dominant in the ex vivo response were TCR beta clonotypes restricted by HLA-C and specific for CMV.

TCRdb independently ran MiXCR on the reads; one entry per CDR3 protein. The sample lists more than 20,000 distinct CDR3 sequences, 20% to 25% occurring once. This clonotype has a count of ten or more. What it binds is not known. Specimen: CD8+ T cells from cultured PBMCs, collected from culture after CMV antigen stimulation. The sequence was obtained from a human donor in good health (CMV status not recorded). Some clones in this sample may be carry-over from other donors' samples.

The CDR3 loop is CSARTGGENSPLHF. In DNA form, the CDR3 reads TGCAGTGCTCGGACAGGAGGGGAAAATTCACCCCTCCACTTT. The V gene is TRBV20-1, the J gene TRBJ1-6, with 7 bases aligning to TRBD1. With V trimmed by 5 bases and J by 7 bases, 8 bases remained unmatched. The CDR3 sequence is 14 residues long. Germline V gene lookup returns CDR1 DFQATT and CDR2 SNEGSKA (reference sequence).